The 8 T cell receptor beta chains presented below share a single source sample, sequenced in a study of blood T cell repertoires in COVID-19 (dated by TCRdb to the early 2020s). Preparation of the library involved the immunoSEQ multiplex PCR assay. TCRdb obtained this table from immuneACCESS and retained in-frame rearrangements with V and J assigned. These tables miss some clones; where compared with another copy, unresolved V genes account for less than half of the shortfall, and the remainder is unexplained. Within this sample are about 200,000 clones, with about 86% of them counted one time only. The ten largest account for more than 4% of the sample. The sequenced sample was PBMCs or T cells enriched from blood (not recorded which). The source is a woman younger than 45 who had been exposed to COVID-19.

The CDR3 coding sequence is TGTGCCAGCAGTTTCTCCTTCTCTAGCCAAGGCGGCGATGAGCAGTTCTTC. Translating it yields CASSFSFSSQGGDEQFF. This chain joins TRBV27 and TRBJ2-1; TRBD2 might be the D (5 bases). V was cut by 3 bases and J by 8 bases, with 23 bases left in between. The CDR3 is 17 amino acids. Germline V gives CDR1 MNHEY, CDR2 SMNVEV (reference sequence).

The V and J genes are TRBV5-4 and TRBJ2-2; D possibly corresponds to TRBD2 (5 bases). The germline V and J ends were trimmed by 1 base and 6 bases, with 13 bases remaining between them. The germline V gene has CDR1 SGHNT and CDR2 YYREEE (reference sequence). The CDR3 extends over 15 amino acids. The CDR3 loop reads CASSLFFGVPGELFF. CDR3 DNA: TGTGCCAGCAGCTTGTTTTTCGGGGTTCCCGGGGAGCTGTTTTTT.

The gene calls are TRBV12-3 or TRBV12-4 and TRBJ2-7; no firm D call. V lost 7 bases and J lost 3, with 13 bases in between. The length of the CDR3 is 13 residues. The CDR3 bases are TGTGCCAGCACCCCCCAGTTCCGCTACGAGCAGTACTTC. This sequence encodes CASTPQFRYEQYF.

V and J are TRBV12-3 or TRBV12-4 and TRBJ2-7, with D tentatively TRBD1 (6 bases). CDR3 length equals 13 residues. Trimming pared 2 bases from V and 4 bases from J, leaving 9 bases between. In DNA, the CDR3 is TGTGCCAGCAGTTTATACAGGGCGTACGAGCAGTACTTC. Translating it yields CASSLYRAYEQYF.

The chain uses TRBV6-1 and TRBJ1-5; D remains ambiguous. The CDR3 is 17 residues long. Deletions cut 2 bases from V and 11 bases from J, with 25 bases between. Germline V CDR1 and CDR2: MNHNS, SASEGT. The CDR3 sequence is CASSERKPDGARSSQHF. CDR3 nucleotides: TGTGCCAGCAGTGAACGAAAACCCGATGGAGCTCGTTCTTCCCAGCATTTT.

The gene calls are TRBV19 and TRBJ2-2, with 8 bases fitting TRBD1. The V gene end was trimmed by 7 bases and the J gene end by 3 bases; junction bases not matched to a gene: 10. Germline V gene lookup returns CDR1 LNHDA and CDR2 SQIVND (reference sequence). This CDR3 is 16 amino acids long. This CDR3 is CASTRGPGGDTGELFF. In nucleotides, the CDR3 is TGTGCCAGTACCCGAGGCCCAGGGGGCGACACCGGGGAGCTGTTTTTT. The entire variable domain, with the rest obtained from reference TRBV19 and TRBJ2-2, is as follows: DGGITQSPKYLFRKEGQNVTLSCEQNLNHDAMYWYRQDPGQGLRLIYYSQIVNDFQKGDIAEGYSVSREKKESFPLTVTSAQKNPTAFYLCASTRGPGGDTGELFFGEGSRLTVL.

This chain connects TRBV5-5 to TRBJ1-5; 11 bases are a match to TRBD1. Germline CDR1 SGHKS, CDR2 YYEKEE (reference sequence). The CDR3 runs 17 residues. The junction had 10 bases not matched to a gene; V was cut back by 4 bases and J by 4 bases. CDR3 amino acids: CASSLRPGTGGNQPQHF. Written as DNA, the CDR3 is TGTGCCAGCAGCCTACGACCCGGGACAGGGGGTAATCAGCCCCAGCATTTT.

V usage is TRBV12-3 or TRBV12-4 and J usage is TRBJ1-5; D is undetermined. There are 13 residues in the CDR3. V lost 8 bases to trimming and J lost 7 bases, with 15 bases between them. This CDR3 is CASALGGGQPQHF. The DNA of the CDR3 is TGTGCCAGCGCACTTGGTGGCGGCCAGCCCCAGCATTTT.